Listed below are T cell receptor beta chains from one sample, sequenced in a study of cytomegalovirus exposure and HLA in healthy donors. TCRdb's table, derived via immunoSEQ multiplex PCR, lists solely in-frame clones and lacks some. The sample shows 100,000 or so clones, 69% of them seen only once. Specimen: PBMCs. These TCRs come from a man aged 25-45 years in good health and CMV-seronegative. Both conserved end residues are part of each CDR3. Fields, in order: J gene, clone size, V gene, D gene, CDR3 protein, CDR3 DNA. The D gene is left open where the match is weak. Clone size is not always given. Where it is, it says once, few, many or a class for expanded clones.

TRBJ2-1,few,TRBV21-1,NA,CASSKKVTSVDNEQFF,TGTGCCAGCAGCAAAAAGGTGACTAGCGTTGACAATGAGCAGTTCTTC
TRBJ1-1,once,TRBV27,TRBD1,CASSSQGANTEAFF,TGTGCCAGCAGTTCACAGGGGGCGAACACTGAAGCTTTCTTT
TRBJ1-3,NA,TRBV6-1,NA,CASSVLTGLSGNTIYF,TGTGCCAGCAGTGTCCTAACAGGGCTTTCTGGAAACACCATATATTTT
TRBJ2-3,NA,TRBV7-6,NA,CASSLDEFTDTQYF,TGTGCCAGCAGCTTAGACGAGTTCACAGATACGCAGTATTTT
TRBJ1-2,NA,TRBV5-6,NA,CASSLADYGYTF,TGTGCCAGCAGCTTGGCGGACTATGGCTACACCTTC
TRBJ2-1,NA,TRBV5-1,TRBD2,CASSLSAGDYNEQFF,TGCGCCAGCAGCTTGTCGGCGGGGGACTACAATGAGCAGTTCTTC
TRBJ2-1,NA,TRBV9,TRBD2,CASSVVPAGGLNEQFF,TGTGCCAGCAGCGTAGTTCCAGCGGGAGGGTTGAATGAGCAGTTCTTC
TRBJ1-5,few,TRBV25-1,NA,CASSDGSSNQPQHF,TGTGCCAGCAGTGATGGCTCTAGCAATCAGCCCCAGCATTTT
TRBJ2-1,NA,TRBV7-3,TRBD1,CASSLGTGSNEQFF,TGTGCCAGCAGCTTGGGGACAGGGTCCAATGAGCAGTTCTTC
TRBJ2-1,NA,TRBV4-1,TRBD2,CASSQGLAGPLSSYNEQFF,TGCGCCAGCAGCCAAGGGCTAGCGGGACCACTAAGCTCCTACAATGAGCAGTTCTTC
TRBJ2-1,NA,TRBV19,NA,CASNDSPAEQFF,TGTGCCAGTAATGATAGCCCGGCTGAGCAGTTCTTC
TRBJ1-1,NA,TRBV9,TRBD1,CASSAQGLGTEAFF,TGTGCCAGCAGCGCACAGGGGTTAGGGACTGAAGCTTTCTTT